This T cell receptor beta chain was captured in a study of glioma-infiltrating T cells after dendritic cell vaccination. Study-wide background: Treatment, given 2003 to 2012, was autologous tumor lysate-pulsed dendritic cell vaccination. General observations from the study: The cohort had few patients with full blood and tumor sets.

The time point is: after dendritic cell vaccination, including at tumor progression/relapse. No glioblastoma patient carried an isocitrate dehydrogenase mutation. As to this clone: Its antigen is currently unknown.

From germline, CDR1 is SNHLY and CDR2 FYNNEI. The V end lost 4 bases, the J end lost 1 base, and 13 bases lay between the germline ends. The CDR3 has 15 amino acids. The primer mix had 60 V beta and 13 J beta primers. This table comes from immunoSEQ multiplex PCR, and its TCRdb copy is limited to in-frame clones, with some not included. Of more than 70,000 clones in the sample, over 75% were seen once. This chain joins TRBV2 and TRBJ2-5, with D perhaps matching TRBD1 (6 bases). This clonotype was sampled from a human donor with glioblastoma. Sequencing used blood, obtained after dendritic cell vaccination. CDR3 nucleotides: TGTGCCAGCAGTGGATCAGGGGTACCCCAAGAGACCCAGTACTTC. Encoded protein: CASSGSGVPQETQYF.